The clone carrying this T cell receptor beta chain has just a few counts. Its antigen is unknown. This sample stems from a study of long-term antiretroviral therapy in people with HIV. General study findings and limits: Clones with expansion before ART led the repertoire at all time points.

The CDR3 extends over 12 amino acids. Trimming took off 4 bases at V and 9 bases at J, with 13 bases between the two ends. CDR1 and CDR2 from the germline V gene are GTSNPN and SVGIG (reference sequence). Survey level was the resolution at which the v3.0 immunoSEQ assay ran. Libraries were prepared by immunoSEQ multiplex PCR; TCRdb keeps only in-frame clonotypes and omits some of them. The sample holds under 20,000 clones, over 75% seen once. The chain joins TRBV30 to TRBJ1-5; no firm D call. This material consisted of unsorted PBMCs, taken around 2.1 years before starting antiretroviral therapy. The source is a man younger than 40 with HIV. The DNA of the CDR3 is TGTGCCTGGATCGACCCCGTGATGCCCCAGCATTTT. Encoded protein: CAWIDPVMPQHF.